The 28 T cell receptor beta chains given below trace back to one sample, sequenced in a study of early T cells in non-severe SARS-CoV-2 infection. TCRdb fed the 5' RACE reads into MiXCR, producing one record per CDR3 protein. The top ten clones hold 30% of a sample with tens of thousands of distinct CDR3 sequences, about 5% of them seen once. The sample comprised whole blood. All receptors come from an adult who was a healthcare worker with PCR-confirmed SARS-CoV-2 infection or an uninfected control (not recorded which).

This clonotype was observed a handful of times. The V and J genes are TRBV12-3 or TRBV12-4 and TRBJ1-1; D unclear. The CDR3 loop spans 12 amino acids. Trimming took off 7 bases at V and 3 bases at J, with 9 bases between the two ends. DNA for the CDR3: TGTGCCAGCAACGGGGAGGACACTGAAGCTTTCTTT. Translating it yields CASNGEDTEAFF.

The chain carries TRBV4-2 and TRBJ2-3, with TRBD2 matching 9 bases. The germline V gene encodes CDR1 LGHNA and CDR2 YNFKEQ. The ends lost 0 bases at V and 6 bases at J; junction bases unmatched: 4. The CDR3 consists of 15 residues. Written as DNA, the CDR3 is TGTGCCAGCAGCCAAGATCCCAGCGGGAGGGATACGCAGTATTTT. Amino acid sequence: CASSQDPSGRDTQYF.

This sequence joins TRBV3-1 and TRBJ2-7; D is unclear. V gave up 3 bases and J gave up 0 bases, with 3 bases separating them. The CDR3 consists of 12 residues. CDR1 is LGHDT and CDR2 is YNNKEL in the germline V gene (reference sequence). CDR3 sequence reads: CASSQASYEQYF. The CDR3 nucleotides are TGTGCCAGCAGCCAGGCCTCCTACGAGCAGTACTTC.

This clonotype was counted many times. This chain joins TRBV7-9 and TRBJ2-5; D is uncertain. Trimming took 2 bases from V and 7 from J, leaving 11 bases between them. CDR1 is SEHNR and CDR2 is FQNEAQ in the germline V gene (reference sequence). The CDR3 sequence is 13 residues long. CDR3 region: CASSLSSVGTQYF. The CDR3 region has the DNA TGTGCCAGCAGCTTATCATCGGTAGGGACCCAGTACTTC.

There are many counts of this clonotype. The chain links TRBV7-2 to TRBJ2-1; 8 positions match TRBD2. CDR3 length: 16 amino acids. V dropped 1 base and J dropped 1; count of bases not matched to a gene: 3. Germline CDR1 is SGHTA and CDR2 is FQGNSA. CDR3 sequence reads: CASSLVSGASYNEQFF. CDR3 in DNA: TGTGCCAGCAGCTTAGTTAGCGGGGCTTCCTACAATGAGCAGTTCTTC.

At least ten counts were recorded for this clonotype. The chain employs TRBV7-6 and TRBJ2-1, with D possibly being TRBD1 (5 bases). CDR1 SGHVS and CDR2 FNYEAQ come from the germline V gene. This CDR3 has 15 residues. Trimming cost V 2 bases and J 4 bases, with 12 bases left between them. The CDR3 coding sequence is TGTGCCAGCAGCTTATCTCAGGGATTTTACAATGAGCAGTTCTTC. Amino acid sequence: CASSLSQGFYNEQFF.

This clonotype was detected many times. The rearrangement joins TRBV19 to TRBJ1-1, with unresolved D. V was cut by 5 bases and J by 7 bases, with 11 bases left in between. Germline-derived CDR1 and CDR2 are LNHDA and SQIVND (reference sequence). The CDR3 consists of 12 residues. CDR3 nucleotide sequence: TGTGCCAGTAGTCCTCGACATAGTGAAGCTTTCTTT. It codes for CASSPRHSEAFF.

This clonotype was counted ten times or more. This chain uses TRBV12-3 or TRBV12-4 with TRBJ2-5; 9 bases align to TRBD1. With V trimmed by 2 bases and J by 1 base, 2 bases remained unmatched. CDR3 length: 15 residues. The CDR3 DNA reads as TGTGCCAGCAGTTTAATGACAGGGGGCCAAGAGACCCAGTACTTC. This encodes CASSLMTGGQETQYF.

Many counts were recorded for this clonotype. This rearrangement joins TRBV7-2 to TRBJ2-1; D gene unclear. Germline V CDR1 and CDR2: SGHTA, FQGNSA. Trimming cost V 1 base and J 6 bases, with 4 bases left between them. There are 12 residues in the CDR3. In nucleotides, the CDR3 is TGTGCCAGCAGCTTAGACTCCAATGAGCAGTTCTTC. Its protein product is CASSLDSNEQFF.

This clonotype was found many times. The chain links TRBV6-5 to TRBJ2-7, with TRBD2 identical over 7 bases. Germline V gene data show CDR1 as MNHEY and CDR2 as SVGAGI. Trimming took 6 bases from V and 6 from J; bases not matched to a gene: 8. The CDR3 runs 13 residues. The CDR3 spells CASRAGPRREQYF. The CDR3 DNA reads as TGTGCCAGCAGAGCGGGACCCCGGCGCGAGCAGTACTTC.

This clonotype was found many times. V and J are TRBV6-4 and TRBJ2-7; D gene unclear. The CDR3 consists of 13 residues. Germline V gene sequence: CDR1 MRHNA, CDR2 SNTAGT. V was trimmed by 1 base and J by 7 bases, leaving 11 bases between them. CDR3 sequence reads: CASSDLRQNEQYF. Here the CDR3 DNA reads TGTGCCAGCAGTGACTTGAGGCAGAATGAGCAGTACTTC.

This clonotype has at least ten counts. This CDR3 reads CASSPGTSGWETQYF. In DNA form, the CDR3 reads TGTGCCAGCAGCCCCGGGACTAGCGGGTGGGAGACCCAGTACTTC. The V call is TRBV7-3, the J call TRBJ2-5, with TRBD2 matching 12 bases. The germline gives CDR1 SGHTA, CDR2 FQGTGA. This CDR3 has 15 amino acids. V dropped 5 bases and J dropped 5; count of bases not matched to a gene: 6. The complete variable domain, with remaining parts taken from reference TRBV7-3 and TRBJ2-5, reads GAGVSQTPSNKVTEKGKYVELRCDPISGHTALYWYRQSLGQGPEFLIYFQGTGAADDSGLPNDRFFAVRPEGSVSTLKIQRTERGDSAVYLCASSPGTSGWETQYFGPGTRLLVL.

In this sample, this clonotype turned up many times. The chain carries TRBV21-1 and TRBJ2-7; TRBD1 was called by the table and not checked on the DNA. TRBV21-1 is a recognized pseudogene. This CDR3 has 14 residues. The CDR3 reads CASSKARERDEQYF. CDR3 bases: TGTGCCAGCAGCAAAGCCAGGGAGCGCGACGAGCAGTACTTC.

This clonotype was seen ten or more times. This rearrangement joins TRBV7-2 to TRBJ1-2; weak D call: TRBD1 (5 bases). The V end was cut by 1 base, the J end by 1 base, with 7 bases between. CDR3 length: 14 amino acids. The germline V gene encodes CDR1 SGHTA and CDR2 FQGNSA. The CDR3 DNA sequence: TGTGCCAGCAGCTTAGACAGGATTAACTATGGCTACACCTTC. Translated: CASSLDRINYGYTF. The whole variable domain, filled in from reference TRBV7-2 and TRBJ1-2, reads GAGVSQSPSNKVTEKGKDVELRCDPISGHTALYWYRQSLGQGLEFLIYFQGNSAPDKSGLPSDRFSAERTGGSVSTLTIQRTQQEDSAVYLCASSLDRINYGYTFGSGTRLTVV.

The table lists this clonotype with many counts. The chain has TRBV4-2 and TRBJ2-1, with unresolved D. Looked up from germline, CDR1 is LGHNA and CDR2 is YNFKEQ. The CDR3 sequence is 12 residues long. Between the trimmed V and J ends, which lost 0 bases and 9 bases, there was a span of 6 bases. The CDR3 region has the DNA TGTGCCAGCAGCCAAGATCGGGTTGAGCAGTTCTTC. Its protein is CASSQDRVEQFF.

The chain's CDR3 is CASSLQGLAGYEQYF. CDR3 DNA: TGTGCCAGCAGTTTACAGGGACTAGCGGGCTACGAGCAGTACTTC. This chain connects TRBV27 to TRBJ2-7; 12 bases map to TRBD2. The CDR3 consists of 15 residues. Germline V gene sequence: CDR1 MNHEY, CDR2 SMNVEV (reference sequence). With 2 bases clipped from V and 3 bases from J, the junction kept 2 bases outside the gene matches.

Concerning this clonotype: A much larger clone differs from this one at a single base, so this may be a read error. Because the CDR3 is missing its conserved closing phenylalanine or tryptophan, this is likely a read error. The genes are TRBV11-2 and TRBJ2-1; 7 nucleotides match TRBD2. Trimming cost V 5 bases and J 0 bases; bases outside gene matches: 7. There are 16 residues in the CDR3. Per the germline V gene, CDR1 is SGHAT and CDR2 is FQNNGV. CDR3 protein: CASSRGTTISYNEQFI. Written as DNA, the CDR3 is TGTGCCAGCAGCCGCGGGACTACCATCTCCTACAATGAGCAGTTCATC.

This clonotype was seen only a few times. The chain carries TRBV28 and TRBJ2-5; TRBD2 matches at 8 bases. Germline-derived CDR1 and CDR2 are MDHEN and SYDVKM. Germline trimming cut 2 bases from V and 3 bases from J; bases unmatched to any gene: 2. The CDR3 runs 14 residues. The CDR3 is CASSLNSGKETQYF. CDR3 DNA: TGTGCCAGCAGTTTAAATAGCGGGAAAGAGACCCAGTACTTC.

This clonotype was seen ten or more times. The gene calls are TRBV27 and TRBJ1-1; D might be TRBD1 (5 bases). CDR3 length: 14 amino acids. The germline V gene has CDR1 MNHEY and CDR2 SMNVEV (reference sequence). V lost 4 bases to trimming and J lost 7 bases, with 16 bases between them. CDR3 amino acids: CASSYTAAGVEAFF. As DNA, the CDR3 is TGTGCCAGCAGTTACACGGCGGCGGGGGTTGAAGCTTTCTTT.

This clonotype was found many times. The chain links TRBV19 to TRBJ1-2; 10 nucleotides align to TRBD1. This CDR3 has 15 residues. V lost 5 bases and J lost 4; bases outside the gene matches: 7. Germline assignment: CDR1 LNHDA and CDR2 SQIVND (reference sequence). The CDR3 region is CASSADRGQIYGYTF. DNA for the CDR3: TGTGCCAGTAGTGCCGACAGGGGGCAAATCTATGGCTACACCTTC. Drawing the rest from reference TRBV19 and TRBJ1-2, the complete variable domain is DGGITQSPKYLFRKEGQNVTLSCEQNLNHDAMYWYRQDPGQGLRLIYYSQIVNDFQKGDIAEGYSVSREKKESFPLTVTSAQKNPTAFYLCASSADRGQIYGYTFGSGTRLTVV.

There are a few counts of this clonotype. The junction differs from germline at one of its ends, possibly a read error. The V and J genes are TRBV7-7 and TRBJ2-5, with a weak D call TRBD2 (7 bases). In germline, CDR1 is SSHAT, CDR2 FNYEAQ (reference sequence). This CDR3 is built from 16 residues. The CDR3: CASSYSASGGRETQYF. For the CDR3, the DNA is TGTGCTAGCAGCTATTCGGCATCGGGGGGCAGAGAGACCCAGTACTTC.

This clonotype was recorded a few times. For the CDR3, the DNA is TGTGCCAGCAGCCACAGCCTGGTAGGCAATGAGCAGTTCTTC. It is translated as CASSHSLVGNEQFF. V is TRBV11-3 and J is TRBJ2-1; no firm D call. CDR3 size: 14 residues. Germline lookup yields CDR1 SGHNT and CDR2 YENEEA. The ends were cut back, 5 bases at V and 6 bases at J, with 14 bases in the middle.

There are many counts of this clonotype. The CDR3 DNA follows: TGTGCCAGCAGCCGGATGGGCCCTAGCGGAGAGACCCAGTACTTC. Protein product: CASSRMGPSGETQYF. V usage is TRBV7-9 and J usage is TRBJ2-5; TRBD2 matches 7 bases. Looked up from germline, CDR1 is SEHNR and CDR2 is FQNEAQ (reference sequence). The trim removed 5 bases at V and 4 bases at J, leaving 10 bases unmatched. The CDR3 has 15 residues.

The chain links TRBV2 to TRBJ2-3; D is ambiguous. From germline, CDR1 is SNHLY and CDR2 FYNNEI. This CDR3 has 12 amino acids. Trimming shortened V by 2 bases and J by 6 bases, and 6 bases separated the two germline ends. The CDR3 reads CASSERSDTQYF. CDR3 nucleotide sequence: TGTGCCAGCAGTGAAAGGTCGGATACGCAGTATTTT.

This clonotype showed up many times. This chain links TRBV7-2 with TRBJ2-1; D is undetermined. CDR1 and CDR2 from the germline V gene are SGHTA and FQGNSA. Between the trimmed V and J ends, which lost 0 bases and 5 bases, there was a span of 20 bases. This CDR3 region has 18 residues. The CDR3 region has the DNA TGTGCCAGCAGCTTAGCTGGGCCGACAAACCCAATTAACAATGAGCAGTTCTTC. Protein sequence: CASSLAGPTNPINNEQFF.

This clonotype was observed a few times. The chain uses TRBV11-1 and TRBJ2-2; 7 nucleotides line up with TRBD2. The CDR3 has 15 residues. The V and J ends lost 5 bases and 0 bases, in that order; junction bases with no gene match: 3. Germline V lookup: CDR1 SGHAT, CDR2 FQDESV (reference sequence). CDR3 amino acids: CASSLSGANTGELFF. Here the CDR3 DNA reads TGTGCCAGCAGCCTAAGCGGGGCGAACACCGGGGAGCTGTTTTTT.

This sequence joins TRBV19 and TRBJ2-7; maybe TRBD2 (5 bases). The CDR3 contains 16 residues. CDR1 LNHDA and CDR2 SQIVND come from the germline V gene (reference sequence). Trimming took off 3 bases at V and 3 bases at J, with 18 bases between the two ends. The CDR3 region is CASSMDWTGGLYEQYF. CDR3 coding DNA: TGTGCCAGTAGTATGGACTGGACGGGCGGACTCTACGAGCAGTACTTC.

In the case of this clonotype: An end of the junction differs from the germline gene, which may be a read error. The chain is built from TRBV12-3 or TRBV12-4 and TRBJ2-6; no clear D gene. This CDR3 comprises 15 residues. CDR3 sequence: CASSLGSAWANVLTF. Here the CDR3 DNA reads TGTGCCAGCAGCTTAGGTTCGGCTTGGGCCAACGTCCTGACTTTC.